The 2 T cell receptor beta chains given below trace back to one sample, sequenced in a study of blood T cell repertoires in COVID-19 (dated by TCRdb to 2018 to 2021). To prepare the library, the immunoSEQ multiplex PCR assay was applied. Drawn from immuneACCESS, this table holds only the in-frame rearrangements with V and J called that TCRdb kept. Clones are partly lost; checked studies trace under half to an unresolved V gene and leave the rest unexplained. In all, the sample holds about 220,000 clones, and 82% of those were seen once. Of the sample, around 3.3% is held by the ten largest clones. Sequenced: peripheral blood. These receptors were collected from a woman older than 75 with acute or convalescent COVID-19.

The chain uses TRBV19 and TRBJ2-7, with 8 bases matching TRBD2. The length of the CDR3 is 15 residues. J lost 2 bases, V lost 6 bases, and 9 bases had no gene match. Germline assignment: CDR1 LNHDA and CDR2 SQIVND (reference sequence). The CDR3 nucleotides are TGTGCCAGTAGACCCCGGGAGGGTATAACCTACGAGCAGTACTTC. It specifies CASRPREGITYEQYF.

This chain joins TRBV28 and TRBJ1-1, with 7 nucleotides matching TRBD1. Germline V CDR1 and CDR2: MDHEN, SYDVKM. The CDR3 runs to 16 residues. Trimming at V came to 8 bases and at J to 5 bases, leaving 17 bases not matched to a gene. In DNA, the CDR3 is TGTGCCAGCCCCCGGGACAGACAGACCTCTTCGACTGAAGCTTTCTTT. Translation: CASPRDRQTSSTEAFF. The whole variable domain, filled in from reference TRBV28 and TRBJ1-1, reads DVKVTQSSRYLVKRTGEKVFLECVQDMDHENMFWYRQDPGLGLRLIYFSYDVKMKEKGDIPEGYSVSREKKERFSLILESASTNQTSMYLCASPRDRQTSSTEAFFGQGTRLTVV.